Sequencing of this T cell receptor beta chain was carried out in a study of regulatory T cells in long-lasting Graves disease. Study-wide background: Under 3 months of antithyroid drugs had been taken by newly diagnosed Graves' patients.

The V segment lost 3 bases and the J segment 9 bases; nucleotides outside the gene matches: 9. CDR3 size: 16 residues. Germline CDR1 and CDR2: MDHEN and SYDVKM. This clonotype was recorded many times. Time point given: newly diagnosed GD, antithyroid drugs for less than 3 months. Making the TCR library involved RNA that had been extracted from PBMCs. Recruitment took place at an endocrinology department in Xi'an, China. For TCR beta, libraries came from iRepertoire HTBI primers and Arm-PCR of CDR3 regions. In TCRdb, the multiplex PCR reads were re-called with MiXCR into one record per CDR3 protein. The sample comprises more than 300,000 distinct CDR3 sequences, 15% to 20% of which are singletons, and 20% rests with the top ten. The data were also submitted as part of a second study, on T cells in Graves' hyperthyroidism and ophthalmopathy.

This chain links TRBV28 with TRBJ1-6; 9 bases line up with TRBD1. The clonotype was recovered from a woman aged 18-30 years with Graves disease. This material consisted of peripheral blood mononuclear cells (PBMCs), taken at new diagnosis, from a patient treated with antithyroid drugs. In nucleotides, the CDR3 is TGTGCCAGCAGTTTTACAGGGGGCGGGTCAGGTTCACCCCTCCACTTT. Amino acid sequence: CASSFTGGGSGSPLHF.